The rows below give T cell receptor beta chains drawn from one sample of a study of T cells in Graves' hyperthyroidism and ophthalmopathy. TCRdb fed the multiplex PCR reads into MiXCR, producing one record per CDR3 protein. This table has approximately 740,000 distinct CDR3 sequences, about 14% appearing once. Source material: blood. Source of these receptors: a woman younger than 35 with Graves' hyperthyroidism. The CDR3 runs from the conserved cysteine through the conserved F or W. The order of the fields is D gene, J gene, clone size, V gene, CDR3 protein, CDR3 DNA. A D gene is named only where the DNA matches it firmly. Expanded clones are given a class, and other clones once, few, many or no size at all.

TRBD2,TRBJ2-7,-,TRBV29-1,CSAGTRQGYEQYF,TGCAGCGCTGGGACTAGACAAGGTTACGAGCAGTACTTC
-,TRBJ1-1,-,TRBV14,CASSQDRITEAFF,TGTGCCAGCAGCCAAGACAGGATCACTGAAGCTTTCTTT
TRBD1,TRBJ2-1,many,TRBV13,CASSPRTGDSYNEQFF,TGTGCCAGCAGCCCCAGAACAGGGGACTCCTACAATGAGCAGTTCTTC
-,TRBJ2-7,-,TRBV27,CASSLLSRGAYEQYF,TGTGCCAGCAGTTTATTGAGCAGGGGGGCCTACGAGCAGTACTTC
-,TRBJ1-3,-,TRBV27,CASSYHGSASGNTIYF,TGTGCCAGCAGTTACCATGGCAGCGCCTCTGGAAACACCATATATTTT
TRBD1,TRBJ2-3,many,TRBV11-2,CASSFQGAGPDTQYF,TGTGCCAGCAGCTTCCAGGGGGCTGGCCCAGATACGCAGTATTTT
-,TRBJ2-1,-,TRBV10-3,CAISDSVDSSRSNEQFF,TGTGCCATCAGTGATTCCGTGGACAGCAGCCGAAGTAATGAGCAGTTCTTC
-,TRBJ2-7,many,TRBV12-3/TRBV12-4,CASSLYGLRSSYEQYF,TGTGCCAGCAGTTTGTATGGCCTAAGGAGCTCCTACGAGCAGTACTTC
-,TRBJ2-7,many,TRBV11-2,CASRTKQLFLRGPYEQYF,TGTGCCAGCAGAACAAAACAGCTCTTTTTGAGGGGCCCCTACGAGCAGTACTTC
-,TRBJ2-1,many,TRBV18,CASSPDYSLWGEQFF,TGTGCCAGCTCACCGGACTACTCCCTATGGGGTGAGCAGTTCTTC
-,TRBJ1-2,many,TRBV3-1,CASSQVGYGYTF,TGTGCCAGCAGCCAAGTAGGTTATGGCTACACCTTC
TRBD1,TRBJ2-5,-,TRBV7-8,CASTPTGGQETQYF,TGTGCCAGCACCCCGACAGGGGGGCAAGAGACCCAGTACTTC
-,TRBJ2-2,few,TRBV11-2,CASALTPRGSGGELFF,TGTGCCAGCGCCCTAACCCCGAGGGGGAGCGGCGGGGAGCTGTTTTTT
-,TRBJ2-3,-,TRBV7-2,CASSLGARGSGDTQYF,TGTGCCAGCAGCTTAGGGGCCAGAGGGAGTGGGGATACGCAGTATTTT
-,TRBJ1-2,many,TRBV7-8,CASSLDRFNYGYTF,TGTGCCAGCAGCTTAGACAGGTTTAACTATGGCTACACCTTC
TRBD1,TRBJ1-5,-,TRBV9,CASSEGQGLWPQHF,TGTGCCAGCAGCGAGGGACAGGGCCTTTGGCCCCAGCATTTT
TRBD1,TRBJ2-7,few,TRBV10-3,CAISDPGTGLGEQYF,TGTGCCATCAGTGATCCCGGGACAGGGCTCGGCGAGCAGTACTTC
TRBD1,TRBJ2-7,few,TRBV5-1,CASKRGTGIYEQYF,TGCGCCAGCAAACGAGGGACAGGGATATACGAGCAGTACTTC
-,TRBJ2-1,many,TRBV28,CGAGSSYNEQFF,TGTGGGGCGGGAAGCTCCTACAATGAGCAGTTCTTC
TRBD1,TRBJ2-5,-,TRBV5-1,CASSQDRAETQYF,TGCGCCAGCAGCCAAGACAGGGCAGAGACCCAGTACTTC
-,TRBJ1-5,many,TRBV28,CASSSVIGTHSNQPQHF,TGTGCCAGCAGTTCTGTCATCGGGACACATAGCAATCAGCCCCAGCATTTT
-,TRBJ2-2,many,TRBV6-6,CASSYERLRGGELFF,TGTGCCAGCAGTTACGAGCGGCTTCGGGGCGGGGAGCTGTTTTTT
TRBD2,TRBJ2-7,many,TRBV12-3/TRBV12-4,CASSWGYRGGRAGEQYF,TGTGCCAGCAGTTGGGGGTACCGGGGCGGGAGGGCCGGCGAGCAGTACTTC
TRBD2,TRBJ2-7,many,TRBV7-2,CASSPGGTPLYEQYF,TGTGCCAGCAGCCCGGGAGGGACTCCTCTCTACGAGCAGTACTTC
TRBD2,TRBJ2-1,few,TRBV7-9,CASSLDPSGRYYNEQFF,TGTGCCAGCAGCTTAGACCCTAGCGGGAGGTATTACAATGAGCAGTTCTTC
-,TRBJ2-2,-,TRBV19,CASSMLTNTGELFF,TGTGCCAGTAGTATGCTGACCAACACCGGGGAGCTGTTTTTT
-,TRBJ2-1,many,TRBV28,CASSPFAEQDNEQFF,TGTGCCAGCAGCCCCTTTGCGGAGCAGGACAATGAGCAGTTCTTC
-,TRBJ2-7,few,TRBV7-9,CASSFPGPYEQYF,TGTGCCAGCAGCTTCCCAGGGCCCTACGAGCAGTACTTC
TRBD2,TRBJ2-7,few,TRBV6-1,CASRGGRGSGSSYEQYF,TGTGCCAGCAGAGGAGGACGGGGGAGCGGGAGCTCCTACGAGCAGTACTTC
-,TRBJ2-1,many,TRBV18,CASSPEPYNEQFF,TGTGCCAGCTCACCCGAACCTTACAATGAGCAGTTCTTC
-,TRBJ2-1,-,TRBV20-1,CSARDLASSYEQFF,TGCAGTGCTAGAGATCTGGCTAGCTCCTACGAGCAGTTCTTC
-,TRBJ2-1,many,TRBV3-1,CASSQVIGGSEAVGSYNEQFF,TGTGCCAGCAGCCAAGTTATCGGTGGGAGCGAAGCCGTCGGGTCCTACAATGAGCAGTTCTTC
TRBD2,TRBJ2-4,many,TRBV4-1,CASSKTSGRVAKNIQYF,TGCGCCAGCAGCAAGACTAGCGGGAGGGTAGCCAAAAACATTCAGTACTTC
TRBD1,TRBJ2-1,-,TRBV6-4,CASDRVSEQFF,TGTGCCAGCGACAGGGTTAGCGAGCAGTTCTTC
TRBD1,TRBJ1-2,-,TRBV18,CASSPSVPETGLYGYTF,TGTGCCAGCTCACCGAGCGTGCCTGAGACAGGGCTCTATGGCTACACCTTC
TRBD1,TRBJ1-1,-,TRBV4-3,CASSQAGQGPNTEAFF,TGCGCCAGCAGCCAAGCTGGACAGGGACCCAACACTGAAGCTTTCTTT
-,TRBJ2-1,-,TRBV20-1,CSAKPSYNEQFF,TGCAGTGCTAAACCGAGCTACAATGAGCAGTTCTTC
-,TRBJ2-5,many,TRBV28,CASSAGFWETQYF,TGTGCCAGCAGCGCGGGATTTTGGGAGACCCAGTACTTC
-,TRBJ1-4,few,TRBV5-1,CASSPELATNEKLFF,TGCGCCAGCAGCCCGGAACTTGCTACTAATGAAAAACTGTTTTTT
-,TRBJ2-7,few,TRBV14,CASSQDGWQPILPYEQYF,TGTGCCAGCAGCCAAGATGGGTGGCAGCCGATTCTCCCGTACGAGCAGTACTTC
-,TRBJ2-1,-,TRBV27,CASSLAQEQFF,TGTGCCAGCAGTCTTGCCCAAGAGCAGTTCTTC
-,TRBJ2-7,many,TRBV2,CASSAQGTFYEQYF,TGTGCCAGCAGTGCACAGGGAACTTTCTACGAGCAGTACTTC
TRBD2,TRBJ2-2,-,TRBV29-1,CSVAWTSGRNTGELFF,TGCAGCGTCGCCTGGACTAGCGGGAGGAACACCGGGGAGCTGTTTTTT
TRBD2,TRBJ2-1,-,TRBV2,CASRRASGRASRDEQFF,TGTGCCAGCAGGCGGGCTAGCGGGAGGGCCTCTAGAGATGAGCAGTTCTTC
TRBD2,TRBJ2-1,-,TRBV24-1,CATSDHNPGLANNEQFF,TGTGCCACCAGTGACCACAACCCGGGACTAGCTAACAATGAGCAGTTCTTC
-,TRBJ2-2,many,TRBV30,CARGTANTGELFF,TGTGCCCGCGGCACCGCGAACACCGGGGAGCTGTTTTTT
TRBD2,TRBJ2-1,-,TRBV9,CASSADPRTSGRPGNNEQFF,TGTGCCAGCAGCGCCGACCCCCGGACTAGCGGGAGACCGGGGAACAATGAGCAGTTCTTC
-,TRBJ2-3,few,TRBV15,CATSRYAGSSITDTQYF,TGTGCCACCAGCAGATACGCAGGGAGTTCCATCACAGATACGCAGTATTTT
TRBD2,TRBJ2-7,few,TRBV9,CASSVGTSGRQYF,TGTGCCAGCAGCGTAGGAACTAGCGGGAGGCAGTACTTC
-,TRBJ2-7,many,TRBV7-2,CASSFEGRTYEQYF,TGTGCCAGCAGCTTCGAAGGAAGAACCTACGAGCAGTACTTC
-,TRBJ1-6,few,TRBV7-2,CASSLGQRSSYNSPLHF,TGTGCCAGCAGCTTAGGACAGCGAAGCTCCTATAATTCACCCCTCCACTTT
TRBD1,TRBJ2-1,many,TRBV5-6,CASSETGEVRGEQFF,TGTGCCAGCAGCGAGACAGGGGAGGTAAGAGGTGAGCAGTTCTTC
-,TRBJ1-6,few,TRBV20-1,CSARAKTEIYNSPLHF,TGCAGTGCTAGAGCGAAAACAGAAATTTATAATTCACCCCTCCACTTT
TRBD1,TRBJ2-3,many,TRBV27,CASTPEGQLFTDTQYF,TGTGCCAGCACCCCTGAGGGACAGCTTTTCACAGATACGCAGTATTTT